This TCR beta chain derives from a study of identical twins. Healthy Caucasians alone served as donors. Trimming stripped 3 bases from V and 0 bases from J, with 26 bases between. Per the germline V gene, CDR1 is SGHVT and CDR2 is SQSDAQ. The CDR3 has 20 amino acids. A template switching step contributed a universal primer site, while unique molecular identifiers were present in the cDNA. In TCRdb, the 5' RACE reads were re-called with MiXCR into one record per CDR3 protein. The data hold around 1.7 million distinct CDR3 sequences, with less than 40% observed a single time. Material: cord blood. This clonotype originated in a newborn girl in good health. The V gene is TRBV7-4, the J gene TRBJ1-2, with D hard to call. DNA for the CDR3: TGTGCCAGCAGCTTTTTTAGCCTTCCTTACGCCCCACCGCCTAACTATGGCTACACCTTC. Translated, it gives CASSFFSLPYAPPPNYGYTF.